The T cell receptor (beta chain) described here comes from a study of tumor and adjacent non-tumor tissue in lung cancer. Study results and caveats: TCR diversity was significantly greater in tumor than normal lung tissue. Tumor repertoires had a smaller top 100 clone share than normal lung.

V lost 6 bases and J 4 bases, leaving 10 bases between the germline ends. CDR3 size: 13 residues. Germline CDR1 and CDR2: MNHNS and SASEGT. In this sample, this clonotype turned up many times. What it recognizes is unknown. This sample's RNA came from whole unsorted tissue. Three rounds of nested PCR, following a modified ARM-PCR protocol, produced the TCRbeta library. TCRdb ran MiXCR on the multiplex PCR reads and lists one entry per CDR3 protein. Of roughly 120,000 distinct CDR3 sequences listed, 75% are singletons. The sequencing sample was made of lung tumor tissue. The chain combines TRBV6-1 with TRBJ1-5; a weak D match, TRBD1 (5 bases). The receptor's source is a woman aged 55-75 years with non-small cell lung cancer. The chain's CDR3 is CASRGRLNQPQHF. The CDR3 nucleotides are TGTGCCAGCAGGGGGCGTCTAAATCAGCCCCAGCATTTT.